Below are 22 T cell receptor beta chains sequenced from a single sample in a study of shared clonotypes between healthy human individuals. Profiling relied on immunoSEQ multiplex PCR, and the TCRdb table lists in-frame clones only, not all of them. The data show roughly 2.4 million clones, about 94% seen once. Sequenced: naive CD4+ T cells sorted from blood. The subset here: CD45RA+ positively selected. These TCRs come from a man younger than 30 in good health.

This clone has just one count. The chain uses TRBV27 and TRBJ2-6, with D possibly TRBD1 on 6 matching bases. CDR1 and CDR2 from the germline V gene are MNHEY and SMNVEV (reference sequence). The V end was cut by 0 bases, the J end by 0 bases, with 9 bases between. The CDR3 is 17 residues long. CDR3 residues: CASSLSRGPSGANVLTF. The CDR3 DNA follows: TGTGCCAGCAGTTTATCCAGGGGCCCCTCTGGGGCCAACGTCCTGACTTTC.

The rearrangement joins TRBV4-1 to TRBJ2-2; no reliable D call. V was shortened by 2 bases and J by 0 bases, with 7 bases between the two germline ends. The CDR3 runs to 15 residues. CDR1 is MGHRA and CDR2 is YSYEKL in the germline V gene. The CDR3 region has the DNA TGCGCCAGCAGCCAAACTGCTGCGAACACCGGGGAGCTGTTTTTT. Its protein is CASSQTAANTGELFF.

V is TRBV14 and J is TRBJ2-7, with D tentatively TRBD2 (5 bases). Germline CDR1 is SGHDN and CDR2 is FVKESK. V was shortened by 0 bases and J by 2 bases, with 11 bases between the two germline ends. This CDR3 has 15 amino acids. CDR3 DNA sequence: TGTGCCAGCAGCCAAGATACGGGATTCACCTACGAGCAGTACTTC. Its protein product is CASSQDTGFTYEQYF. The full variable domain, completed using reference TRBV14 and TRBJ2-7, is EAGVTQFPSHSVIEKGQTVTLRCDPISGHDNLYWYRRVMGKEIKFLLHFVKESKQDESGMPNNRFLAERTGGTYSTLKVQPAELEDSGVYFCASSQDTGFTYEQYFGPGTRLTVT.

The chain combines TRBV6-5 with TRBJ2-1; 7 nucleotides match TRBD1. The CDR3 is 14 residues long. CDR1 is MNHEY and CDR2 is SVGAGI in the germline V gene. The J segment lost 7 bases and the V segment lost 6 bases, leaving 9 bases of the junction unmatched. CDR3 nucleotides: TGTGCCAGCAGACTGACAGGGCGGGTGAATGAGCAGTTCTTC. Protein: CASRLTGRVNEQFF.

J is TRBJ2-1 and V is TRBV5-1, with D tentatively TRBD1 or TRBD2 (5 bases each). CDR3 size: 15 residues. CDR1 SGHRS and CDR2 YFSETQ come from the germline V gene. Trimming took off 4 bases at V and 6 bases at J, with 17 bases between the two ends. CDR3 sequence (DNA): TGCGCCAGCAGCGCCTTAGTATTCGGGACCAATGAGCAGTTCTTC. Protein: CASSALVFGTNEQFF.

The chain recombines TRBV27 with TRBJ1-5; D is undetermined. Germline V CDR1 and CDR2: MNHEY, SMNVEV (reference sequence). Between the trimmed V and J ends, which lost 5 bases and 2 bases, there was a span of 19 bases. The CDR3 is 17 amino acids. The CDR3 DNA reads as TGTGCCAGCAGTCCTTCGCGTGTGGAGGTGGGCAATCAGCCCCAGCATTTT. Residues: CASSPSRVEVGNQPQHF.

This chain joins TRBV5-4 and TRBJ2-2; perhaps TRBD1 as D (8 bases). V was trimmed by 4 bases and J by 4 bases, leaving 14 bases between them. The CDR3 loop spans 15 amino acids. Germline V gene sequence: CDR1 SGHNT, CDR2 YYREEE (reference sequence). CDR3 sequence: CASSGNRGGTGELFF. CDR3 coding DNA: TGTGCCAGCAGCGGAAACAGGGGGGGCACCGGGGAGCTGTTTTTT. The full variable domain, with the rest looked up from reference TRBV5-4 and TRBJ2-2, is ETGVTQSPTHLIKTRGQQVTLRCSSQSGHNTVSWYQQALGQGPQFIFQYYREEENGRGNFPPRFSGLQFPNYSSELNVNALELDDSALYLCASSGNRGGTGELFFGEGSRLTVL.

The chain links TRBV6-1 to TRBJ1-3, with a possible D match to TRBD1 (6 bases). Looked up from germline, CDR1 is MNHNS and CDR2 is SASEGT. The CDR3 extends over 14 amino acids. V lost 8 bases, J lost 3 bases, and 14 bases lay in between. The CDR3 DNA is TGTGCCAGCCACGCCGGGGGGCTTGGAAACACCATATATTTT. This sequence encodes CASHAGGLGNTIYF.

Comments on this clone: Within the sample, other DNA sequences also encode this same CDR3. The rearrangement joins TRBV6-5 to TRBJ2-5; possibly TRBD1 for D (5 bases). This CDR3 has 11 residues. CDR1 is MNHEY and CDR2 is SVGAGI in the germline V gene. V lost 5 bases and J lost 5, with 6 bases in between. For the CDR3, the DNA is TGTGCCAGCAGTCAGGGCGAGACCCAGTACTTC. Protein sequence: CASSQGETQYF.

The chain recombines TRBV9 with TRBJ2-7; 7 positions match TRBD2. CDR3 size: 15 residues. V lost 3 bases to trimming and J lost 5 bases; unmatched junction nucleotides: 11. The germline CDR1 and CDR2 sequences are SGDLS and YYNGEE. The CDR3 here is CASSATALAFNEQYF. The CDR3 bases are TGTGCCAGCAGCGCCACAGCACTAGCGTTTAACGAGCAGTACTTC. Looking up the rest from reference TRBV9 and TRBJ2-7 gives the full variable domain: DSGVTQTPKHLITATGQRVTLRCSPRSGDLSVYWYQQSLDQGLQFLIQYYNGEERAKGNILERFSAQQFPDLHSELNLSSLELGDSALYFCASSATALAFNEQYFGPGTRLTVT.

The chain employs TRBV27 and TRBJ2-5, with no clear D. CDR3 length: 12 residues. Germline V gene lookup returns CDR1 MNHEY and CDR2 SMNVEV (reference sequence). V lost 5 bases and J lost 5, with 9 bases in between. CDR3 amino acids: CASSANEETQYF. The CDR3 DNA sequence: TGTGCCAGCAGTGCTAACGAGGAGACCCAGTACTTC.

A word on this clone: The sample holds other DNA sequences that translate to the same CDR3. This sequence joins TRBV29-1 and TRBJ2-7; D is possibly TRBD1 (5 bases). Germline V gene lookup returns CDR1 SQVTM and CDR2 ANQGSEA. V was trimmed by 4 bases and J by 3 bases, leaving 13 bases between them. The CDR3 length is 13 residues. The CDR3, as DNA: TGCAGCGTTGTTACAGGCCTAAGCTACGAGCAGTACTTC. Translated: CSVVTGLSYEQYF.

For the CDR3, the DNA is TGTGCCAGCAGTCCTACAGGGGTAAATCAGCCCCAGCATTTT. This codes for CASSPTGVNQPQHF. The chain carries TRBV14 and TRBJ1-5; TRBD1 matches at 7 bases. Germline CDR1 and CDR2: SGHDN and FVKESK. Germline trimming cut 6 bases from V and 4 bases from J; bases unmatched to any gene: 6. This CDR3 is built from 14 residues.

The CDR3 DNA reads TGTGCCTGGAGTTTAAGGGGAAAAACAGATACGCAGTATTTT. It codes for CAWSLRGKTDTQYF. The V and J genes are TRBV30 and TRBJ2-3; D possibly corresponds to TRBD1 (5 bases). The CDR3 is 14 amino acids. V dropped 2 bases and J dropped 3 bases, with 12 bases sitting between them. Germline V gives CDR1 GTSNPN, CDR2 SVGIG (reference sequence).

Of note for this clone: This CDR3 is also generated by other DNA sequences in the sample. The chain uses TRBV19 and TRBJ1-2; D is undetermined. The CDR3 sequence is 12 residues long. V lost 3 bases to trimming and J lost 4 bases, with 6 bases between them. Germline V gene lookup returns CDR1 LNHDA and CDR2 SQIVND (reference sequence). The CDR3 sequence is CASSMSSYGYTF. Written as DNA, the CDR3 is TGTGCCAGTAGTATGTCGAGCTATGGCTACACCTTC.

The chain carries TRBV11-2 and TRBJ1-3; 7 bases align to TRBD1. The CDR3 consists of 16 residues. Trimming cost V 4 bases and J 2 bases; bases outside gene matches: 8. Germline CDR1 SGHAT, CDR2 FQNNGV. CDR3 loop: CASSSPGQRTGNTIYF. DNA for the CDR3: TGTGCCAGCAGCTCCCCGGGACAGAGGACTGGAAACACCATATATTTT.

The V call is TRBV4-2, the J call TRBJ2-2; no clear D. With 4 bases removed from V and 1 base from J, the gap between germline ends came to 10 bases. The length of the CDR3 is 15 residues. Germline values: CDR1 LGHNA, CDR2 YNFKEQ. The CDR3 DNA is TGTGCCAGCAGCCCCCTCGAGGTGAACACCGGGGAGCTGTTTTTT. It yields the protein CASSPLEVNTGELFF.

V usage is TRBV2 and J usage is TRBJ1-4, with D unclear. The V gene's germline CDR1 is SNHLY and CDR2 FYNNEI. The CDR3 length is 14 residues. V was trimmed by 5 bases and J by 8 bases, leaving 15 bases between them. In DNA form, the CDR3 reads TGTGCCAGCAGTCAACGGATCGGAAGCGAAAAACTGTTTTTT. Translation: CASSQRIGSEKLFF.

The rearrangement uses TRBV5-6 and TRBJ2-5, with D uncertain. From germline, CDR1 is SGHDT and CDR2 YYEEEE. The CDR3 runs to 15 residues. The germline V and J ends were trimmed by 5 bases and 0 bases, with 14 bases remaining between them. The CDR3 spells CASRQSLDYQETQYF. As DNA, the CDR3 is TGTGCCAGCAGGCAAAGTCTTGACTACCAAGAGACCCAGTACTTC. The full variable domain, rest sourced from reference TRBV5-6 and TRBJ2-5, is DAGVTQSPTHLIKTRGQQVTLRCSPKSGHDTVSWYQQALGQGPQFIFQYYEEEERQRGNFPDRFSGHQFPNYSSELNVNALLLGDSALYLCASRQSLDYQETQYFGPGTRLLVL.

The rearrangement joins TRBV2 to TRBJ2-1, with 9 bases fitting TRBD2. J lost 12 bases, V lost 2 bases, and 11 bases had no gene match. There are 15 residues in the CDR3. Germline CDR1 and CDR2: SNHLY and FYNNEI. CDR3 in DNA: TGTGCCAGCAGTGAATTGCCTAGCGGGACGGGGGGGCAGTTCTTC. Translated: CASSELPSGTGGQFF.

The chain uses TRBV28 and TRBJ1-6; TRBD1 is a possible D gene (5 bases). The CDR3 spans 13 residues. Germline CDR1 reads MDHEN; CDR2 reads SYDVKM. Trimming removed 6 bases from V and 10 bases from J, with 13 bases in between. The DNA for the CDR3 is TGTGCCAGCAGATCCGGGACCCAATCACCCCTCCACTTT. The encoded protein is CASRSGTQSPLHF.

The CDR3 nucleotides read TGCGCCAGCAGCTTGGGACAGGGGACGAAGAAAGCACCCCTCCACTTT. Translating it yields CASSLGQGTKKAPLHF. The chain combines TRBV5-1 with TRBJ1-6; 8 nucleotides align to TRBD1. CDR3 size: 16 residues. V shed 0 bases, J shed 11 bases, and the junction held 10 bases outside the gene matches. The germline CDR1 and CDR2 sequences are SGHRS and YFSETQ.